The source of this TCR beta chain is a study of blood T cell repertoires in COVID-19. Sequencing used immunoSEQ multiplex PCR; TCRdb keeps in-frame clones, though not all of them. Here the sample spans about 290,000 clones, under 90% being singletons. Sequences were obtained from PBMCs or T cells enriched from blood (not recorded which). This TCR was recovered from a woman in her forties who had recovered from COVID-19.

CDR3 amino acids: CASSLAGTDQETQYF. CDR3 nucleotides: TGCGCCAGCAGCCTAGCGGGGACGGACCAAGAGACCCAGTACTTC. V and J are TRBV5-1 and TRBJ2-5; 9 nucleotides match TRBD2. Looked up from germline, CDR1 is SGHRS and CDR2 is YFSETQ. The V and J ends lost 4 bases and 0 bases, in that order; junction bases with no gene match: 4. The CDR3 is 15 amino acids.